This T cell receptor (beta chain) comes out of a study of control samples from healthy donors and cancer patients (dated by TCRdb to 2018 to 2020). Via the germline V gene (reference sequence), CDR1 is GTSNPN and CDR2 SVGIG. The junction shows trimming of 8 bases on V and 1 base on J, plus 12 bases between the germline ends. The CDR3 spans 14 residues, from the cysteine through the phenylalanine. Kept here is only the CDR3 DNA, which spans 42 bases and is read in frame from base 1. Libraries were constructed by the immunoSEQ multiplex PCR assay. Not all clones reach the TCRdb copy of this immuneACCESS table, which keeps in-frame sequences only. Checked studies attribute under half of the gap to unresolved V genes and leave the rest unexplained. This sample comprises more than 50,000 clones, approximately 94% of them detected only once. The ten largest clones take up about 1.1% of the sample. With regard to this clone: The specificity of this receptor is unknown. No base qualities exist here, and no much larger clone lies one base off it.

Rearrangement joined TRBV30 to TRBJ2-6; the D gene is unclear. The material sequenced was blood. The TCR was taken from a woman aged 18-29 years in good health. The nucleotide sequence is TGTGCCAACAAGGCGCGGTCTGGGGCCAACGTCCTGACTTTC. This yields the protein CANKARSGANVLTF.